Below, 13 T cell receptor beta chains from the same sample are listed, as sequenced in a study of low-dose radiotherapy and immunotherapy resistance in tumors. Described time point: before trial treatment. cDNA synthesis used a TRAV/TRBV-specific primer set for both chains. For amplifying TCRs, the PCR ran for around 20 cycles with Phusion, which was used together with a constant-region primer and the adapter on the V primers. From the reads, TCRdb called clonotypes with MiXCR, one entry per CDR3 protein. The profile covers approximately 90,000 distinct CDR3 sequences, with 15% to 20% appearing a single time and less than 3.5% taken by the ten largest. The sequences come from PBMCs, collected before treatment. Receptors were obtained from a male donor with prostate cancer.

This clonotype came up many times. The V call is TRBV5-1, the J call TRBJ1-3; D is ambiguous. Germline values: CDR1 SGHRS, CDR2 YFSETQ. The CDR3 runs 14 residues. The V end was cut by 4 bases, the J end by 3 bases, with 11 bases between. CDR3 region: CASSPTFDGNTIYF. CDR3 nucleotide sequence: TGCGCCAGCAGCCCAACGTTCGATGGAAACACCATATATTTT. The variable domain in full, completed from reference TRBV5-1 and TRBJ1-3, reads KAGVTQTPRYLIKTRGQQVTLSCSPISGHRSVSWYQQTPGQGLQFLFEYFSETQRNKGNFPGRFSGRQFSNSRSEMNVSTLELGDSALYLCASSPTFDGNTIYFGEGSWLTVV.

This clonotype has at least ten counts. The chain recombines TRBV6-2 or TRBV6-3 with TRBJ2-4; the D is unclear. Germline lookup yields CDR1 MNHEY and CDR2 SVGEGT. The CDR3 covers 13 residues. V lost 5 bases and J 9 bases, leaving 14 bases between the germline ends. CDR3 nucleotide sequence: TGTGCCAGCAGTGAAGGACCCGTTGGCATTCAGTACTTC. As protein: CASSEGPVGIQYF.

The table lists this clonotype with many counts. The CDR3 DNA reads TGTGCCAGCAGCCTCCGGGACAGACCTTACGAGCAGTACTTC. Protein product: CASSLRDRPYEQYF. The chain carries TRBV14 and TRBJ2-7; 7 bases agree with TRBD1. From germline, CDR1 is SGHDN and CDR2 FVKESK. With V trimmed by 4 bases and J by 4 bases, 7 bases remained unmatched. The CDR3 runs 14 residues.

This clonotype was recorded at least ten times. This sequence joins TRBV12-3 or TRBV12-4 and TRBJ1-2; 7 positions agree with TRBD1. Trimming took 3 bases from V and 5 from J; bases not matched to a gene: 6. There are 14 residues in the CDR3. The CDR3, as DNA: TGTGCCAGCAGTTTCCGGGACAGCGATTATGGCTACACCTTC. Its translation is CASSFRDSDYGYTF.

This clonotype was seen at least ten times. The gene calls are TRBV4-2 and TRBJ2-7; no clear D. Germline-derived CDR1 and CDR2 are LGHNA and YNFKEQ. V shed 0 bases and J shed 9 bases, with 15 bases lying between them. The CDR3 spans 14 residues. The CDR3 region is CASSQEQTDPGQYF. The CDR3, as DNA: TGTGCCAGCAGCCAAGAACAAACAGACCCCGGGCAGTACTTC.

This clonotype was picked up many times. The J gene is TRBJ2-3, the V gene TRBV20-1, with D maybe TRBD1 (6 bases). Germline V CDR1 and CDR2: DFQATT, SNEGSKA (reference sequence). V was shortened by 4 bases and J by 2 bases, with 16 bases between the two germline ends. This CDR3 contains 15 residues. The DNA of the CDR3 is TGCAGTGCTATTCCGCGGACAGACCTCACAGATACGCAGTATTTT. The encoded protein is CSAIPRTDLTDTQYF.

This clonotype was counted ten times or more. The chain couples TRBV18 to TRBJ2-5, with TRBD1 matching over 7 bases. The CDR3 sequence is 14 residues long. V lost 6 bases and J lost 1; bases outside the gene matches: 5. Germline V gene lookup returns CDR1 KGHSH and CDR2 LQKENI. CDR3 amino acids: CASSRTGTQETQYF. CDR3 nucleotide sequence: TGTGCCAGCTCGCGGACAGGCACCCAAGAGACCCAGTACTTC. The full variable domain, its missing parts supplied by reference TRBV18 and TRBJ2-5, is NAGVMQNPRHLVRRRGQEARLRCSPMKGHSHVYWYRQLPEEGLKFMVYLQKENIIDESGMPKERFSAEFPKEGPSILRIQQVVRGDSAAYFCASSRTGTQETQYFGPGTRLLVL.

Ten or more counts support this clonotype. The chain recombines TRBV5-1 with TRBJ2-3, with 10 bases lining up with TRBD1. Trimming at V came to 0 bases and at J to 4 bases, leaving 5 bases not matched to a gene. The CDR3 is 16 amino acids. Per the germline V gene, CDR1 is SGHRS and CDR2 is YFSETQ. The CDR3 reads CASSLGQGAYADTQYF. In nucleotides, the CDR3 is TGCGCCAGCAGCTTGGGACAGGGGGCATATGCAGATACGCAGTATTTT.

In this sample, this clonotype turned up many times. The chain is built from TRBV6-2 or TRBV6-3 and TRBJ1-5; D remains ambiguous. Trimming stripped 2 bases from V and 0 bases from J, with 11 bases between. Germline V lookup: CDR1 MNHEY, CDR2 SVGEGT. The CDR3 has 16 amino acids. The CDR3 DNA sequence: TGTGCCAGCAGTTACAGGGCTCCCTATAGCAATCAGCCCCAGCATTTT. It yields the protein CASSYRAPYSNQPQHF.

This clonotype showed up many times. This chain links TRBV5-5 with TRBJ2-1; D may be TRBD1 or TRBD2 (6 bases each). CDR3 size: 15 residues. Germline-derived CDR1 and CDR2 are SGHKS and YYEKEE (reference sequence). The V end was cut by 0 bases, the J end by 7 bases, with 14 bases between. CDR3 in amino acids: CASSLEGGVENEQFF. CDR3 bases: TGTGCCAGCAGCTTGGAGGGGGGAGTGGAGAATGAGCAGTTCTTC.

This clonotype was seen at least ten times. The chain combines TRBV14 with TRBJ2-3; 11 bases line up with TRBD2. V gave up 3 bases and J gave up 1 base; unmatched junction bases: 3. The CDR3 runs 16 residues. The germline V gene encodes CDR1 SGHDN and CDR2 FVKESK. The CDR3 region has the DNA TGTGCCAGCAGCCATCCGGGACTAGCGGGCACAGATACGCAGTATTTT. Translating gives CASSHPGLAGTDTQYF.

Ten or more counts support this clonotype. This rearrangement joins TRBV7-9 to TRBJ1-1; D is possibly TRBD1 (5 bases). The ends were cut back, 1 base at V and 11 bases at J, with 11 bases in the middle. Per germline, CDR1 SEHNR and CDR2 FQNEAQ (reference sequence). The CDR3 sequence is 12 residues long. The CDR3 DNA follows: TGTGCCAGCAGCTTAGAGGGACGGCGGGCTTTCTTT. Protein sequence: CASSLEGRRAFF.

This clonotype was detected ten times or more. The chain links TRBV20-1 to TRBJ2-5; D unclear. The CDR3 is 14 residues long. V was trimmed by 1 base and J by 0 bases, leaving 9 bases between them. CDR1 DFQATT and CDR2 SNEGSKA come from the germline V gene (reference sequence). In DNA form, the CDR3 reads TGCAGTGCTAGAGTACCACAGCACCAAGAGACCCAGTACTTC. As protein: CSARVPQHQETQYF.